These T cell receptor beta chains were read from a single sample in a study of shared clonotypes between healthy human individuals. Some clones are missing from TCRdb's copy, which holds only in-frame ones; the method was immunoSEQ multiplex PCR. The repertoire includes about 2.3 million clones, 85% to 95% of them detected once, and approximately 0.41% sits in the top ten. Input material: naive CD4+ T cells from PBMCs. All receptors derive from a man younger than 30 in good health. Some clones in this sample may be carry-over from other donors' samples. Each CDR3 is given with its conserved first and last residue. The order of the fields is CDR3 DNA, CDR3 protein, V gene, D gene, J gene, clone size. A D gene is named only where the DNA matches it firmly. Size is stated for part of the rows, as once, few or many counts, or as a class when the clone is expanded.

TGTGCCAGCAGCTTAGCGACAGGAGGCAGGGGGAACTATGGCTACACCTTC,CASSLATGGRGNYGYTF,TRBV7-9,TRBD1,TRBJ1-2,-
TGTGCCAGCTCACCAATCATGAGCACCGTTTTCTACGAGCAGTACTTC,CASSPIMSTVFYEQYF,TRBV18,-,TRBJ2-7,-
TGTGCCAGCAGGGGAGGGGCGGGGCCGTATGATGAGCAGTTCTTC,CASRGGAGPYDEQFF,TRBV2,TRBD2,TRBJ2-1,-
TGCAGCGTCTCAGGAGGTTCAGATACGCAGTATTTT,CSVSGGSDTQYF,TRBV29-1,-,TRBJ2-3,-
TGTGCCAGCAGTGACGAGGCGGACACTGAAGCTTTCTTT,CASSDEADTEAFF,TRBV2,-,TRBJ1-1,-
TGTGCCAGCAGCCAAGAAGTCACCGGGGAGCTGTTTTTT,CASSQEVTGELFF,TRBV4-2,-,TRBJ2-2,few
TGTGCCAGCAGTCGAGACGGAAATCAGCCCCAGCATTTT,CASSRDGNQPQHF,TRBV6-6,-,TRBJ1-5,-
TGTGCCAGCAGCTTAGTCTGGGGTAGCTCCTACAATGAGCAGTTCTTC,CASSLVWGSSYNEQFF,TRBV11-2,-,TRBJ2-1,-
TGTGCCAGCAGTCCCGGAGATAGCTCCTACAATGAGCAGTTCTTC,CASSPGDSSYNEQFF,TRBV28,-,TRBJ2-1,-
TGTGCCACCAGCAGGCCCGACAGGGGTCCCTATGGCTACACCTTC,CATSRPDRGPYGYTF,TRBV15,TRBD1,TRBJ1-2,-
TGTGCCAAGACCCCCCCGGGGGCAAGATCCTACGAGCAGTACTTC,CAKTPPGARSYEQYF,TRBV6-5,-,TRBJ2-7,-
TGTGCCAGCAGCCAAGGCGTGCGGCAAGAGACCCAGTACTTC,CASSQGVRQETQYF,TRBV7-3,-,TRBJ2-5,-
TGTGCCAGCAGTTTATCCAAAGATACGCAGTATTTT,CASSLSKDTQYF,TRBV28,-,TRBJ2-3,-